This record looks at one T cell receptor (beta chain) sequence and its context. This clone's antigen is unknown. Base quality data are lacking; no much larger clone is found one base away. Read against the paper, the sample's time point label means: about 28 days (+/-7) after the second vaccine dose. AZD1222 recipients whose second dose came at about 4 weeks and those whose second dose came at about 12 weeks were combined into one group, since spike-specific TCR depth and breadth did not differ between the two schedules. Vaccinee samples came from UK trials COV001 and COV002, including a single-blind randomized controlled phase 2/3 trial of AZD1222 (ChAdOx1 nCoV-19) in healthy adults. For TCRbeta chain sequencing, PBMC samples from trial participants were taken at day 0 and at day 28 after the second dose. These data originate in a study of T cell responses to AZD1222 COVID-19 vaccine (dated by TCRdb to the early 2020s). General notes on the study: TCR sequencing was performed for 230 to 250 trial participants, of whom about 200 were given two doses of AZD1222 and around 26 were given two doses of MenACWY control vaccine. Trial participants were enrolled by age into 18-55, 56-69 and 70-plus year subgroups, with about 150, 28 and 57 TCR-sequenced participants respectively. What the work shows at the level of the full study, not this receptor alone: CD4 TCRs associated with the vaccine covered the entire spike protein, and the dominant responses were in regions 160-218 and 743-854. After two AZD1222 doses, both the breadth and the depth of spike-specific TCRs were significantly higher than at day 0 and than in MenACWY recipients. Because no day 14 peak-response samples were available, the repertoires could be characterized only after the peak T cell response. Most participants were white British and females outnumbered males, and the authors suggested that clonal diversity may have been underestimated. The 56-69-year group was small, and its depth increase did not reach significance, likely because of low power. Nearly half of unique spike-specific TCRs reportedly recognized epitopes outside regions mutated in the B.1.351 and B.1.1.7 variants. Conclusions about previously exposed vaccinees were limited because only six AZD1222 recipients were SARS-CoV-2 seropositive at baseline.

Via the germline V gene, CDR1 is SGHRS and CDR2 YFSETQ. V is clipped by 3 bases and J by 0 bases, and the sequence between their germline boundaries is 9 bases long. From the cysteine up to the phenylalanine, the CDR3 has a length of 14 residues. The retained sequence is limited to the CDR3, 42 bases, with the frame set at the first base. The CDR3 regions of human TCRbeta chains were analyzed by immunosequencing. The original pipeline was this. TCRs in the repertoires were compared against a reference library of SARS-CoV-2-specific TCRs that had been generated with the MIRA antigen-specificity platform. Breadth was defined as the fraction of unique TCRs that were SARS-CoV-2-associated. Depth was defined as the fraction of total T cells that were SARS-CoV-2-associated. Each spike-specific TCR was assigned to its reactive spike region and to a CD4 or CD8 class using the MIRA data. Log10-transformed breadth and depth values were compared by one-way ANOVA with Sidak's multiple comparisons tests. In TCRdb, the immuneACCESS table is reduced to in-frame sequences with V and J assigned. These tables do not hold every clone; where another copy was compared, an unresolved V gene accounts for under half, and the others remain unexplained. From that table come the V and J calls and clone size; the DNA was used to work out D and trimming. The sample contains about 94,000 clones, 85% of them found a single time. 4.5% to 5% of the sample comes from the top ten.

The TCR sequence derives from an adult who received the AZD1222 COVID-19 vaccine. Here the chain combines TRBV5-1 and TRBJ1-1; the D gene is perhaps TRBD1, on 5 matching bases. The sample consisted of peripheral blood, taken 28 days after the second AZD1222 dose. The CDR3 loop reads CASSSTVMNTEAFF. The nucleotide sequence is given as TGCGCCAGCAGCTCGACAGTGATGAACACTGAAGCTTTCTTT.